This paragraph covers one TCR beta chain sequence. Generated by immunoSEQ multiplex PCR, the TCRdb table keeps only in-frame clones and is missing some. The profile shows roughly 50,000 clones, around 72% of them singletons. The data originate from a study of blood T cell repertoires in COVID-19. This CDR3 has 11 amino acids. Germline CDR1 KGHDR, CDR2 SFDVKD. V was pared by 5 bases and J by 8 bases, with 6 bases between. The sample comprised peripheral blood. The sequence came from a human donor with active or convalescent COVID-19. The donor label of this sample is uncertain. J is TRBJ2-1 and V is TRBV24-1, with D tentatively TRBD2 (6 bases). The CDR3 nucleotides read TGTGCCACCAGTGGGGGGGATGAGCAGTTCTTC. Encoded protein: CATSGGDEQFF.